This TCR beta chain was recorded in a study of TIL therapy for anti-PD-1-resistant metastatic lung cancer. Looking at the study overall: Median patient age was nearly 55, ranging roughly 35-85 years. Tumors carried a median around 1.4 non-synonymous mutations per megabase.

Time point: pre-treatment sample, taken before nivolumab and TIL therapy. The immunoSEQ assay was v3. Each library reached some 2 million read pairs, or about 5-6.5 million at deep level. Sequenced by immunoSEQ multiplex PCR; TCRdb stores in-frame clones only, minus some. The sample lists 35,000 to 55,000 clones; around 80% were seen once. CDR3 length: 15 amino acids. Germline CDR1 reads KGHSH; CDR2 reads LQKENI. J lost 3 bases, V lost 4 bases, and 1 base had no gene match. Sample: blood, taken at baseline. V usage is TRBV18 and J usage is TRBJ2-3; 13 nucleotides match TRBD2. This clonotype originated in a man in his sixties or seventies with non-small cell lung cancer. Here the CDR3 DNA reads TGTGCCAGCTCACAGACTAGCGGGGGGACAGATACGCAGTATTTT. This codes for CASSQTSGGTDTQYF.